This record concerns one T cell receptor (beta chain) sequence. CDR3 length: 14 amino acids. CDR1 is SGHDT, CDR2 YYEEEE, per germline. V was clipped by 0 bases and J by 5 bases, with 10 bases between them. These data come from a study of brain T cells in children with intractable seizures. As to time point: blood from clinic visit 5 months post-surgery; TSC patient then seizure free. The assay was immunoSEQ multiplex PCR, and TCRdb's table has in-frame clones only and misses some. The sample holds under 400,000 clones, roughly 92% seen once. This sample comprised peripheral blood, obtained roughly 5 months after surgery. The V call is TRBV5-6, the J call TRBJ2-3, with a weak D call TRBD2 (5 bases). This receptor was identified in a boy under two years old with tuberous sclerosis and intractable seizures. CDR3 residues: CASSLGGLIDTQYF. The CDR3 nucleotides read TGTGCCAGCAGCTTGGGAGGGTTAATAGATACGCAGTATTTT.